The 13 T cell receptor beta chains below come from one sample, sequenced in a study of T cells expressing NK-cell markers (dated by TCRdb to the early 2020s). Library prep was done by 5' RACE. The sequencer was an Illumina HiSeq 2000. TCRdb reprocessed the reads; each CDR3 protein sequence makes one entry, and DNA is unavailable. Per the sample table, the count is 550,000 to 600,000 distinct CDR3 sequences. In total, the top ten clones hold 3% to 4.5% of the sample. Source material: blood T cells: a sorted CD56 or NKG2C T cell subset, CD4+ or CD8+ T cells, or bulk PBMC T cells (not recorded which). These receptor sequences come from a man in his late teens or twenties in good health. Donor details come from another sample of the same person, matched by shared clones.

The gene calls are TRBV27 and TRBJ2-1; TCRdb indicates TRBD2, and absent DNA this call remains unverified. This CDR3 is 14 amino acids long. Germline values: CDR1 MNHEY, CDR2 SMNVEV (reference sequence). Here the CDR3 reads CASGGGAGGPGQFF.

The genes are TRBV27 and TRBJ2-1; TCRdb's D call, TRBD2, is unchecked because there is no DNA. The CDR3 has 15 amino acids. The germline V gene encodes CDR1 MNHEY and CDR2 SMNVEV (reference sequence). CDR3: CASSFGGGPLNEQFF.

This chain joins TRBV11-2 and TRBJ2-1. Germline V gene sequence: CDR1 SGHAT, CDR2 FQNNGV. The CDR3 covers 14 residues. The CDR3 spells CASGQSDYYNEQFF.

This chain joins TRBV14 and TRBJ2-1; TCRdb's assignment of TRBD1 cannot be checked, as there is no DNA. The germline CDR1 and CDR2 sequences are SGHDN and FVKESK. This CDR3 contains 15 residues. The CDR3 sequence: CASSLDRGRFHEQFF.

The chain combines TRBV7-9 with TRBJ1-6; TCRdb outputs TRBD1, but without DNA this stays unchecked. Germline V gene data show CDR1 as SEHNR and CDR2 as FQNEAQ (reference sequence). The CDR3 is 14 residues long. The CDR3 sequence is CASSQGQVVSPLHF.

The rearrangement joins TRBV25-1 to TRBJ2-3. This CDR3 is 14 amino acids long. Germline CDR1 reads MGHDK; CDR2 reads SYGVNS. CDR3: CASSTTQLADTQYF.

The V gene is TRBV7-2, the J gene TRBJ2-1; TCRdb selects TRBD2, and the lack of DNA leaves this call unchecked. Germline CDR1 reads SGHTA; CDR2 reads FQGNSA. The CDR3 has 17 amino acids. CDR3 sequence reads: CASSQGTSGSGYNEQFF.

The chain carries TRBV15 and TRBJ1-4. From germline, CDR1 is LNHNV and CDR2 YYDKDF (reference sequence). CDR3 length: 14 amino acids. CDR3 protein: CATNQRTTNEKLFF. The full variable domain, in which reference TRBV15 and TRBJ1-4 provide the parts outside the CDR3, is DAMVIQNPRYQVTQFGKPVTLSCSQTLNHNVMYWYQQKSSQAPKLLFHYYDKDFNNEADTPDNFQSRRPNTSFCFLDIRSPGLGDTAMYLCATNQRTTNEKLFFGSGTQLSVL.

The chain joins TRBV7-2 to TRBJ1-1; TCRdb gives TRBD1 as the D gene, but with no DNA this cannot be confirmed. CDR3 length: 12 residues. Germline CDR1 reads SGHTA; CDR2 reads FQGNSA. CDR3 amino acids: CASSLEVGGAFF.

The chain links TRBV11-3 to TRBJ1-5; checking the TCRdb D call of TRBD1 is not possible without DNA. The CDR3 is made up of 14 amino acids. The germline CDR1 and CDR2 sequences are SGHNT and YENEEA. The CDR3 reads CASSRGQANQPQHF.

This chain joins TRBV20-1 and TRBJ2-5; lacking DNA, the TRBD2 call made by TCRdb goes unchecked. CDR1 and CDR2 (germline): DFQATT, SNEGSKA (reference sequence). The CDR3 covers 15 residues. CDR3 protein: CSATKTLARQETQYF.

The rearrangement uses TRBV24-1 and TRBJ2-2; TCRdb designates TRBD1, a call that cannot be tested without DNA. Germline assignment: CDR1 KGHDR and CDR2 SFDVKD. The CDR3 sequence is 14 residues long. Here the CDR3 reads CATGGTANTGELFF.

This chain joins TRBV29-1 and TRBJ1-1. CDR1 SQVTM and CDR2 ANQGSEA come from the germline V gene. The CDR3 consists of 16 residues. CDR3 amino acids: CSVEGLKWQGTTEAFF. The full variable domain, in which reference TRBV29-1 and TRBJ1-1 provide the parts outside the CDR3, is SAVISQKPSRDICQRGTSLTIQCQVDSQVTMMFWYRQQPGQSLTLIATANQGSEATYESGFVIDKFPISRPNLTFSTLTVSNMSPEDSSIYLCSVEGLKWQGTTEAFFGQGTRLTVV.